The clone carrying this T cell receptor beta chain was detected ten times or more. Its specificity is unknown. This sample was taken from a study of CD8 T cells in ankylosing spondylitis. TCRdb re-derived calls from the 5' RACE reads in MiXCR, one entry per CDR3 protein. The sample yields some 330,000 distinct CDR3 sequences, roughly 8% seen once. The length of the CDR3 is 15 residues. V lost 0 bases, J lost 3 bases, and 5 bases stayed unmatched. Germline CDR1 reads LGHNA; CDR2 reads YSLEER. Whole-study findings and limits: The study identified a TCR beta motif of fewer than 10 highly homologous variants that appeared characteristic of ankylosing spondylitis blood.

The chain couples TRBV4-3 to TRBJ2-7; 7 bases are a match to TRBD2. The sequence was collected from a male donor with ankylosing spondylitis. Material: blood, either unsorted or a sorted T cell fraction (not recorded which). CDR3 nucleotide sequence: TGCGCCAGCAGCCAAGACAGCGGGACCCTCTACGAGCAGTACTTC. This sequence encodes CASSQDSGTLYEQYF.